This T cell receptor (beta chain) derives from a study of cytomegalovirus exposure and HLA in healthy donors. With 3 bases clipped from V and 7 bases from J, the junction kept 6 bases outside the gene matches. The CDR3 covers 16 residues. The germline CDR1 and CDR2 sequences are MGHRA and YSYEKL. About this clone itself: Its antigen is unidentified.

Whole-study findings and limits: Presence/absence analyses rested on an assumption that sequencing depth was roughly uniform across donors. The dataset shows that most TCR sequences were rare, while some public TCRs occurred in many donors.

The primer mix had 60 Vbeta and 13 Jbeta primers. Generated by immunoSEQ multiplex PCR, the TCRdb table keeps only in-frame clones and is missing some. Among under 250,000 clones, roughly 80% were seen once, and the ten largest hold roughly 2.5%. Sequenced input: PBMCs. V is TRBV4-1 and J is TRBJ2-1, with TRBD2 matching over 13 bases. This receptor was obtained from a woman aged 35 to 49 in good health and CMV-seronegative. The CDR3 protein is CASSHEVGLAGNEQFF. CDR3 DNA sequence: TGCGCCAGCAGCCACGAGGTGGGACTAGCGGGAAATGAGCAGTTCTTC.